The TCR beta chain under discussion was sequenced for a study of blood T cell repertoires in COVID-19. Assay used: immunoSEQ multiplex PCR; TCRdb lists only in-frame clones, some missing. The table lists some 180,000 clones, about 79% of them singletons. V dropped 2 bases and J dropped 6 bases, with 7 bases sitting between them. Germline loops: CDR1 MDHEN, CDR2 SYDVKM. The CDR3 runs 12 residues. What was sequenced was peripheral blood. This clonotype was obtained from a human donor in a cohort sampled during active COVID-19. This rearrangement joins TRBV28 to TRBJ1-2; D unclear. The CDR3 DNA sequence: TGTGCCAGCAGTTTAACGAGAGATGGCTACACCTTC. Residues: CASSLTRDGYTF.